Sequencing of this TCR beta chain was carried out in a study of tumor and adjacent non-tumor tissue in lung cancer. RNA was extracted from bulk tissue without any cell sorting. As to this clonotype: The antigen remains undetermined.

TCRbeta libraries were built with three rounds of nested PCR, modified from ARM-PCR. Each CDR3 protein is one row after TCRdb ran MiXCR on the multiplex PCR reads. Among under 100,000 distinct CDR3 sequences listed, around 65% were seen once. General study results and limits: Significantly higher TCR diversity was found in tumor than normal lung.

With 8 bases removed from V and 7 bases from J, the gap between germline ends came to 12 bases. The CDR3 is 11 amino acids. The material sequenced was lung tumor tissue. The clonotype comes from a man aged 65-85 years with non-small cell lung cancer. V usage is TRBV12-3 or TRBV12-4 and J usage is TRBJ2-7; D unclear. CDR3 sequence: CASGKLSEQYF. The CDR3 region has the DNA TGTGCCAGCGGGAAGCTGAGTGAGCAGTACTTC.